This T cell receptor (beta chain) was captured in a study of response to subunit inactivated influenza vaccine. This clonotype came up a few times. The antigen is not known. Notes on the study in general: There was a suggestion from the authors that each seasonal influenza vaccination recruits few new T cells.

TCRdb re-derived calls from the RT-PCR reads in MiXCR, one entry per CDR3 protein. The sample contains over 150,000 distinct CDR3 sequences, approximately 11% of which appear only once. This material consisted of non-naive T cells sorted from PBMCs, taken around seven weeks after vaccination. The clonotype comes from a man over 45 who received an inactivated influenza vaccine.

The CDR3 nucleotides read TGTGCCAGCAGTCGACTTGGGACAGTCCTTTTTGAAGCTTTCTTT. Its translation: CASSRLGTVLFEAFF. This chain joins TRBV6-2 or TRBV6-3 and TRBJ1-1; 7 nucleotides line up with TRBD1. The CDR3 totals 15 residues. Per germline, CDR1 MNHEY and CDR2 SVGEGT. J gave up 7 bases and V 5 bases, and 13 bases lay outside the gene matches.